Given below is one T cell receptor (beta chain) in context. As handled by the study authors: Estimation of nucleated cell counts was performed using reference gene primer amplification. Profiling relied on immunoSEQ multiplex PCR, and the TCRdb table lists in-frame clones only, not all of them. For V, J and clone size, that table is used; D and trimming come from the DNA. The sample yields tens of thousands of clones, roughly 84% seen once. Trimming shortened V by 2 bases and J by 4 bases, and 12 bases separated the two germline ends. The length of the CDR3 is 14 residues. Germline-derived CDR1 and CDR2 are SGHNT and YYREEE (reference sequence). The data derive from a study of blood T cell repertoires in COVID-19. About the research overall: Sites across the United States, Italy and Spain contributed samples from acute and convalescent COVID-19. T cells, B-cell-depleted T cells, or PBMCs supplied cDNA or gDNA.

The V and J genes are TRBV5-4 and TRBJ2-5; a weak D match, TRBD2 (6 bases). The clonotype was recovered from a man older than 75 with active COVID-19. The sample consisted of peripheral blood. In nucleotides, the CDR3 is TGTGCCAGCAGCTTAGGAGGGAGTGGAGAGACCCAGTACTTC. Translating gives CASSLGGSGETQYF.